Listed here is a single T cell receptor beta chain. Germline CDR1 MNHNS, CDR2 SASEGT. The length of the CDR3 is 15 residues. Trimming shortened V by 1 base and J by 3 bases, and 9 bases separated the two germline ends. This entry comes from a study of cytomegalovirus exposure and HLA in healthy donors. Profiling relied on immunoSEQ multiplex PCR, and the TCRdb table lists in-frame clones only, not all of them. The data show 150,000 to 200,000 clones, 88% seen once. The TCR originated in a man aged 18 to 35 in good health and CMV-seronegative. Sequences were obtained from PBMCs. The chain has TRBV6-1 and TRBJ2-2; possible D gene TRBD2, 5 bases. The CDR3 nucleotides are TGTGCCAGCAGTGAAGGGGAGTTTGACACCGGGGAGCTGTTTTTT. Its translation: CASSEGEFDTGELFF.